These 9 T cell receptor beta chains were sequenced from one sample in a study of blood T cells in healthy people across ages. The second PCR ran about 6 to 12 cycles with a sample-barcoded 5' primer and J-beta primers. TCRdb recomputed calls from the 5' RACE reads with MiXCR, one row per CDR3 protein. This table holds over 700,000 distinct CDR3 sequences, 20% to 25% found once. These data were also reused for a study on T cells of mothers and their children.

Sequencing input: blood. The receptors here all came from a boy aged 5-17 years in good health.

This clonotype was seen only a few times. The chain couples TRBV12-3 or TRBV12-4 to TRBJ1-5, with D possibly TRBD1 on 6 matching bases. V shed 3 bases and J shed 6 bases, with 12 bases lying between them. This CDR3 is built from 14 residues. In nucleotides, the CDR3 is TGTGCCAGCAGTTTTTTGGGGGCCCGTCAGCCCCAGCATTTT. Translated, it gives CASSFLGARQPQHF.

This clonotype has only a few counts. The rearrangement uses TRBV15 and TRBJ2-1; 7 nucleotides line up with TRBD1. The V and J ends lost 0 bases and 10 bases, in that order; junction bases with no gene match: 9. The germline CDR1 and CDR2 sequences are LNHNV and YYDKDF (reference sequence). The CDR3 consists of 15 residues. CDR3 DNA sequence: TGTGCCACCAGCAGAGAGCCAGGGGGTAGGAGCGAGCAGTTCTTC. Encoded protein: CATSREPGGRSEQFF.

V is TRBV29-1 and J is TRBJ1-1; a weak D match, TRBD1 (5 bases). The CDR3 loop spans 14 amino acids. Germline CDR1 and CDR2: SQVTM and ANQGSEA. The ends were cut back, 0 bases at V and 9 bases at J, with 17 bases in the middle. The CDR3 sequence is CSVEDLQGRGKAFF. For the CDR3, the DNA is TGCAGCGTTGAAGATCTTCAGGGTAGAGGGAAAGCTTTCTTT.

The DNA for the CDR3 is TGTGCCAGCGGAGGACAGGGGGGAGGAAACACCATATATTTT. Translation gives CASGGQGGGNTIYF. The rearrangement links TRBV6-5 to TRBJ1-3; 10 positions match TRBD1. The V gene end was trimmed by 8 bases and the J gene end by 4 bases; junction bases not matched to a gene: 5. CDR1 is MNHEY, CDR2 SVGAGI, per germline. This CDR3 has 14 amino acids.

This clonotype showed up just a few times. The chain's CDR3 is CASSPPQGPETQYF. The CDR3 DNA reads TGCGCCAGCAGCCCCCCCCAGGGCCCAGAGACCCAGTACTTC. The chain combines TRBV5-1 with TRBJ2-5; maybe TRBD1 (5 bases). Germline CDR1 is SGHRS and CDR2 is YFSETQ. This CDR3 has 14 amino acids. The germline V and J ends were trimmed by 4 bases and 4 bases, with 14 bases remaining between them.

CDR3 coding DNA: TGTGCCAGCAGCCCCCCCTCCAAAGAAAACATTCAGTACTTC. Protein sequence: CASSPPSKENIQYF. This chain connects TRBV3-1 to TRBJ2-4; no definite D call. CDR3 size: 14 residues. The germline V gene has CDR1 LGHDT and CDR2 YNNKEL (reference sequence). With 4 bases removed from V and 5 bases from J, the gap between germline ends came to 12 bases.

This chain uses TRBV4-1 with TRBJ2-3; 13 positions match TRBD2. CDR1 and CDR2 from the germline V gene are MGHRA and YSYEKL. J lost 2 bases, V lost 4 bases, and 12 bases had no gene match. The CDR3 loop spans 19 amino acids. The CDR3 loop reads CASSPGLAGSQSITDTQYF. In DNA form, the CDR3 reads TGCGCCAGCAGCCCGGGACTAGCGGGATCCCAATCAATCACAGATACGCAGTATTTT.

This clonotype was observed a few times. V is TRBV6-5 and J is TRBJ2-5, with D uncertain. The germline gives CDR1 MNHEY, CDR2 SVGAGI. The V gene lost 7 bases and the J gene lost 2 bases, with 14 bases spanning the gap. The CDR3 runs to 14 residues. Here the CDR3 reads CASTRLRGQETQYF. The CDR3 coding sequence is TGTGCCAGCACCAGACTTCGCGGACAAGAGACCCAGTACTTC.

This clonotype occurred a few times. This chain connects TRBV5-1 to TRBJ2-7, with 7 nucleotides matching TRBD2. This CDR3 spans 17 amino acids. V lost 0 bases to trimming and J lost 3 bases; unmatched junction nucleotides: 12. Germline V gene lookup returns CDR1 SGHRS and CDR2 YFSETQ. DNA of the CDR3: TGCGCCAGCAGCTTGGCTGGCGGGGGTCGTACCTACTACGAGCAGTACTTC. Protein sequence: CASSLAGGGRTYYEQYF.